This TCR beta chain was sequenced in a study of T-cell reconstitution after alpha-beta-depleted transplantation in children. This clonotype has just a few counts. Unique molecular identifiers were incorporated during preparation of the TCRbeta library. TCRdb reanalysed the PCR reads using MiXCR and keeps one entry per CDR3 protein. The repertoire holds about 400,000 distinct CDR3 sequences, with about 14% as singletons. V lost 1 base, J lost 2 bases, and 12 bases lay in between. The CDR3 totals 15 residues. Germline assignment: CDR1 SGDLS and CDR2 YYNGEE. The source is a human donor who donated a stem cell graft to a child with Fanconi anemia. The sequencing here drew on PBMCs, taken from the stem cell graft. This sequence joins TRBV9 and TRBJ1-2; D possibly corresponds to TRBD1 (6 bases). This chain's CDR3 is CASSVQGTPNYGYTF. The CDR3 nucleotides read TGTGCCAGCAGCGTACAGGGGACTCCCAACTATGGCTACACCTTC.